This T cell receptor beta chain was observed in a study of T cell responses to AZD1222 COVID-19 vaccine. CDR3 length: 12 amino acids. From germline, CDR1 is SEHNR and CDR2 FQNEAQ (reference sequence). Trimming removed 1 base from V and 6 bases from J, with 7 bases in between. Study-level results: Compared with day 0, the breadth and depth of the Spike-specific TCR repertoire rose significantly after two doses of AZD1222. Seropositivity was recorded at baseline in only a handful of AZD1222 recipients. Spike was spanned by vaccine-associated CD4 TCRs, with dominance at 160-218 and 743-854. Repertoires were obtained solely post-peak T cell response.

Profiled with immunoSEQ multiplex PCR; TCRdb holds only in-frame clones, not every one. The sample has more than 150,000 clones; 90% are singletons. With regard to this clone: The antigen remains unidentified.

The source material was peripheral blood, sampled on day 0 of AZD1222 vaccination. The rearrangement links TRBV7-9 to TRBJ2-7; D is unclear. This TCR was sampled from an adult in good health. The CDR3 protein is CASSLEGGEQYF. The DNA for the CDR3 is TGTGCCAGCAGCTTAGAGGGTGGCGAGCAGTACTTC.